The clone carrying this T cell receptor beta chain was observed once. The data originate from a study of blood T cell repertoires in COVID-19. The overall study: COVID-19 samples, acute and convalescent, were from the United States, Italy and Spain. PBMCs, B-cell-depleted T cells, or T cells were the source of the cDNA or gDNA that made up the material.

The age range of participants was roughly 18 to 90 years, with residence in about two dozen US areas. Libraries were prepared by immunoSEQ multiplex PCR; TCRdb keeps only in-frame clonotypes and omits some of them. This table has 140,000 to 150,000 clones, around 87% appearing once. The V and J ends lost 4 bases and 5 bases, in that order; junction bases with no gene match: 10. The length of the CDR3 is 16 residues. Germline V gene data show CDR1 as WNHNN and CDR2 as SYGVQD (reference sequence). The material sequenced was PBMCs or T cells enriched from blood (not recorded which). The V call is TRBV10-1, the J call TRBJ2-5, with 10 bases lining up with TRBD2. This receptor was identified in a woman in her 30s with acute COVID-19. CDR3 bases: TGCGCCAGCAGTGGGCCCCTAGCGGGAGCCGGTGAGACCCAGTACTTC. Protein product: CASSGPLAGAGETQYF.